This TCR beta chain was sequenced for a study of blood T cells in healthy people across ages. The CDR3 totals 14 residues. Germline values: CDR1 LGHNA, CDR2 YNFKEQ. The germline V and J ends were trimmed by 6 bases and 5 bases, with 15 bases remaining between them. Together with a sample-barcoded 5' primer, a J-beta primer mix was included in a second PCR lasting roughly 6 to 12 cycles. TCRdb reprocessed the 5' RACE reads with MiXCR, giving one entry per CDR3 protein. The sample lists fewer than 750,000 distinct CDR3 sequences, under 55% seen once, with about 26% in the top ten. The chain employs TRBV4-2 and TRBJ2-3; D is possibly TRBD1 or TRBD2 (5 bases each). What was sequenced was blood. The TCR sequence derives from a man aged 80 or over in good health. The CDR3 region is CASSHRVGGDTQYF. The CDR3 DNA is TGTGCCAGCAGTCACCGGGTTGGGGGAGATACGCAGTATTTT.